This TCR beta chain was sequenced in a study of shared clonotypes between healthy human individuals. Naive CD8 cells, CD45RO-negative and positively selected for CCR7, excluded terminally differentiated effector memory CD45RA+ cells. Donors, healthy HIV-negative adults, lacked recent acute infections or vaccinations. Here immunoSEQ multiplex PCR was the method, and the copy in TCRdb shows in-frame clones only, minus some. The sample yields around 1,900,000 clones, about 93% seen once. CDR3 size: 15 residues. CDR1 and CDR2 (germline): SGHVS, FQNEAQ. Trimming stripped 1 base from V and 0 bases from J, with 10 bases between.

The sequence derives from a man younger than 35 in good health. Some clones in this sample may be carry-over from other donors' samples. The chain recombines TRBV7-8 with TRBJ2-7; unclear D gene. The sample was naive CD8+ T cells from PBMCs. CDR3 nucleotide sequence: TGTGCCAGCAGCTTAGGAATGCGGATCTCCTACGAGCAGTACTTC. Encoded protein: CASSLGMRISYEQYF.